This T cell receptor beta chain was obtained from a study of cytomegalovirus exposure and HLA in healthy donors. This clone was recorded a few times. Its target is not known. The germline V gene encodes CDR1 MNHEY and CDR2 SVGAGI. The CDR3 consists of 14 residues. Trimming took 11 bases from V and 2 from J, leaving 16 bases between them. All the people who gave samples were healthy bone marrow donors. Broader study findings: TRBV6-2, TRBV6-3 and some other V segments were excluded as indistinguishable. Presence/absence analyses assumed roughly uniform sequencing depth across donors. Most TCR sequences proved rare, with some public TCRs found in many donors.

Use of 60 Vbeta and 13 Jbeta primers characterized the PCR. The protocol was immunoSEQ multiplex PCR, while the TCRdb copy is restricted to in-frame clones and leaves out a portion. This sample has roughly 100,000 clones; roughly three quarters occur once, and the top ten carry around 0.76%. The sample was PBMCs. The TCR sequence derives from a woman aged 60-75 years in good health and CMV-seronegative. This chain uses TRBV6-5 with TRBJ1-5, with D possibly TRBD1 on 6 matching bases. Here the CDR3 DNA reads TGTGCCCCACGGACAGTTTACGGCAATCAGCCCCAGCATTTT. Residues: CAPRTVYGNQPQHF.